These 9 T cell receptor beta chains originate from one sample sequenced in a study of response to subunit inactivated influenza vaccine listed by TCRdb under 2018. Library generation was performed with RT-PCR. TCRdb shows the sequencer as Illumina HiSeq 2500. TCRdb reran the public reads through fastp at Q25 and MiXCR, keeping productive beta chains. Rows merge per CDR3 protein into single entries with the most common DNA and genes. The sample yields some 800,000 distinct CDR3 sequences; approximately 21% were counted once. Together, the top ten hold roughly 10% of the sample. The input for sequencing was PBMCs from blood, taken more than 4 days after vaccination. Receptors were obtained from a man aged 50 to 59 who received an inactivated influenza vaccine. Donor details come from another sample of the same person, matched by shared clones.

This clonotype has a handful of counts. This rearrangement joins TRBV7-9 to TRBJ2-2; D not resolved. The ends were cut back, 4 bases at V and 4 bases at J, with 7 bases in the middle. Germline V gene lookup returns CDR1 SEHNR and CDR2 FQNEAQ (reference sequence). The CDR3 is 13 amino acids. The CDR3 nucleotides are TGTGCCAGCAGCTCGTGGGGCACCGGGGAGCTGTTTTTT. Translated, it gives CASSSWGTGELFF.

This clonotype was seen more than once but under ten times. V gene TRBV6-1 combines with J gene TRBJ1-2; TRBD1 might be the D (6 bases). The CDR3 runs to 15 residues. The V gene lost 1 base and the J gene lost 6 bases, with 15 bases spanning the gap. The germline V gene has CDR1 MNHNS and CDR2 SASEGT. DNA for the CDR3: TGTGCCAGCAGTGAAGGCGGGGGGGCCGTGAATGGCTACACCTTC. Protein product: CASSEGGGAVNGYTF.

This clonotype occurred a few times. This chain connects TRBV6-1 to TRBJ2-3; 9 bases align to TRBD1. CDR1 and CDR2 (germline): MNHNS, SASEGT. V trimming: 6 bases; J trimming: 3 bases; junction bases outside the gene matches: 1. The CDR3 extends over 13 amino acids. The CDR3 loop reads CASRGTGTDTQYF. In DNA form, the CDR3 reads TGTGCCAGCAGGGGGACAGGGACAGATACGCAGTATTTT.

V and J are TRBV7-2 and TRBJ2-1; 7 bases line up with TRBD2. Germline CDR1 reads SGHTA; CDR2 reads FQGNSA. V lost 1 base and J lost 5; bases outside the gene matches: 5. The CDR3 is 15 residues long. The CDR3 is CASSLVASGDNEQFF. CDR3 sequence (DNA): TGTGCCAGCAGCTTAGTGGCTAGCGGCGACAATGAGCAGTTCTTC.

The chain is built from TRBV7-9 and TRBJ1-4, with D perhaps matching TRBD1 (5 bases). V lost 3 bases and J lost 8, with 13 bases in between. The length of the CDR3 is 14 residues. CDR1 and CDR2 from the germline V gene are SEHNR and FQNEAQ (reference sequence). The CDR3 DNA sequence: TGTGCCAGCAGCTTTTTAGGGGTTTCGGAAAAACTGTTTTTT. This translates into CASSFLGVSEKLFF.

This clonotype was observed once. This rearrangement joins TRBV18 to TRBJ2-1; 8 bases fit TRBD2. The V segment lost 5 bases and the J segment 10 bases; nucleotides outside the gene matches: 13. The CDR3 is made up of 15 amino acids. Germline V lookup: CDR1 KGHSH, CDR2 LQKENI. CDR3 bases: TGTGCCAGCTCAGCTCCGGGACTAGGGGAGGGCGAGCAGTTCTTC. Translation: CASSAPGLGEGEQFF.

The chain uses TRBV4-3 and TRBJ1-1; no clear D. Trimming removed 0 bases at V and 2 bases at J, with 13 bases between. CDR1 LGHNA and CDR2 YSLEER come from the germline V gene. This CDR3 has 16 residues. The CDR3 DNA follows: TGCGCCAGCAGCCAAGATAATTACCAGCTTAACACTGAAGCTTTCTTT. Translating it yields CASSQDNYQLNTEAFF.

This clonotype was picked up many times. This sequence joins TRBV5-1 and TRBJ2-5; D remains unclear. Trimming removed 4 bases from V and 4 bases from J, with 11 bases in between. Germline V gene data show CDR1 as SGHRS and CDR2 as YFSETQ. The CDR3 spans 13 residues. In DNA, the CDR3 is TGCGCCAGCAGCCCCCCGGGTGGAGAGACCCAGTACTTC. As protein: CASSPPGGETQYF.

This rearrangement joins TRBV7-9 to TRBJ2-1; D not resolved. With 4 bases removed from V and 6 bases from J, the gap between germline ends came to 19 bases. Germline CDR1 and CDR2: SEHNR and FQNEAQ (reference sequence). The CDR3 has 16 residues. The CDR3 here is CASSSSPHPNINEQFF. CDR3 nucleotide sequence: TGTGCCAGCAGCTCGTCCCCCCACCCGAATATCAATGAGCAGTTCTTC. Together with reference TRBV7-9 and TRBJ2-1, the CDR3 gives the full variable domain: DTGVSQNPRHKITKRGQNVTFRCDPISEHNRLYWYRQTLGQGPEFLTYFQNEAQLEKSRLLSDRFSAERPKGSFSTLEIQRTEQGDSAMYLCASSSSPHPNINEQFFGPGTRLTVL.